Detailed here is one T cell receptor (beta chain). The CDR3 has 12 residues. V lost 4 bases and J lost 8, with 11 bases in between. Germline CDR1 MGHRA, CDR2 YSYEKL. The data were obtained in a study of cytomegalovirus exposure and HLA in healthy donors. Clones were read by immunoSEQ multiplex PCR, and TCRdb kept only the in-frame ones, dropping some. The sample lists some 180,000 clones, about 81% occurring once. This rearrangement joins TRBV4-1 to TRBJ1-2; a possible D gene is TRBD1 (5 bases). The material sequenced was PBMCs. The source of this sequence is a woman aged 30 to 39 in good health and CMV-seronegative. Written as DNA, the CDR3 is TGCGCCAGCAGCCGGCAGGGTTCAGGCTACACCTTC. Protein sequence: CASSRQGSGYTF.